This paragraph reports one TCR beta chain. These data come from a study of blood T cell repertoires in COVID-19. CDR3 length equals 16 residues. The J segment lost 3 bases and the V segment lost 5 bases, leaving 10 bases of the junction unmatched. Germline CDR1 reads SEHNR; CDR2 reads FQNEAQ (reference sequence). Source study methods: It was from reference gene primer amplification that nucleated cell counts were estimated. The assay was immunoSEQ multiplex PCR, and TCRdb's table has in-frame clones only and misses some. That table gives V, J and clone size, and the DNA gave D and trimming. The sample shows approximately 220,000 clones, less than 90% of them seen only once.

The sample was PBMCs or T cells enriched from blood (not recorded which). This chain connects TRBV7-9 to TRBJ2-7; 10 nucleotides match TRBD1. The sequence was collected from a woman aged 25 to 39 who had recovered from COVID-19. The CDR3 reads CASSPIGRDRGYEQYF. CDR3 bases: TGTGCCAGCAGCCCAATTGGCCGGGACAGGGGCTACGAGCAGTACTTC.